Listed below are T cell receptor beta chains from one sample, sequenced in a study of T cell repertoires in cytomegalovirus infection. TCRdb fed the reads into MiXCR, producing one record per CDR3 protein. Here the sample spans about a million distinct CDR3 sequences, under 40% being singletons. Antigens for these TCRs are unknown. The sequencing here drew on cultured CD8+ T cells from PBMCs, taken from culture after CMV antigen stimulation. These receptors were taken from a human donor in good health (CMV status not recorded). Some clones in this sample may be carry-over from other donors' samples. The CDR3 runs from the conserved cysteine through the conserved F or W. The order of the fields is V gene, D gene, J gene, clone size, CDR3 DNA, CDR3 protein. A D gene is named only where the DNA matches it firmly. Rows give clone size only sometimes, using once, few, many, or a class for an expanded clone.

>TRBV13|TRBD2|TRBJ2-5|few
TGTGCCAGCAGCTTAGAGGGCGGGGGGACCTTCCAAGAGACCCAGTACTTC
CASSLEGGGTFQETQYF
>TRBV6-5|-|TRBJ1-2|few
TGTGCCAGCAGTTACCAGGGGTACTATGGCTACACCTTC
CASSYQGYYGYTF
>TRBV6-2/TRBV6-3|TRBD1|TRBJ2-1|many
TGTGCCAGCGGGAGACAGGGCTACAATGAGCAGTTCTTC
CASGRQGYNEQFF
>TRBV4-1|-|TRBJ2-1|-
TGCGCCAGCAGCCAAGAAGGAGTTTCGGACCTCTCCTACAATGAGCAGTTCTTC
CASSQEGVSDLSYNEQFF
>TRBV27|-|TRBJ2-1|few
TGTGCCAGCATGGTCAGGGGTCCTCCTTTCTCCTACAATGAGCAGTTCTTC
CASMVRGPPFSYNEQFF
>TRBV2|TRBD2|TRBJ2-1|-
TGTGCCAGCAGTGAAGCTGGGCGGGGGGCCATAGGCAATGAGCAGTTCTTC
CASSEAGRGAIGNEQFF
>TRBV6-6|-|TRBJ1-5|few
TGTGCCAGCAGTTACGTGGATAGTCAAAATCAGCCCCAGCATTTT
CASSYVDSQNQPQHF
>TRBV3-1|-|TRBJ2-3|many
TGTGCCAGCAGCCAAGCGTCGGGGTATAGCACAGATACGCAGTATTTT
CASSQASGYSTDTQYF
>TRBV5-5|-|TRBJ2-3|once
TGTGCCAGCAGCCCACTCTCCAGTAGCACAGATACGCAGTATTTT
CASSPLSSSTDTQYF
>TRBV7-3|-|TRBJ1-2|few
TGTGCCAGCAGCTTAGGAGGGGATGACTATGGCTACACCTTC
CASSLGGDDYGYTF
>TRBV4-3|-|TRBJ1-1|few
TGCGCCAGCAGCCAAGATCCCCGGACGGAGATGAACACTGAAGCTTTCTTT
CASSQDPRTEMNTEAFF
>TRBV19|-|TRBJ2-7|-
TGTGCCAGTAGTATAGGATCGGGAGCCTACGAGCAGTACTTC
CASSIGSGAYEQYF
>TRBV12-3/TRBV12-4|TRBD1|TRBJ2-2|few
TGTGCCAGCAGCCTTTGGATCCCCGGGACAGGGGAAACCGGGGAGCTGTTTTTT
CASSLWIPGTGETGELFF
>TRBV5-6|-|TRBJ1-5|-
TGTGCCAGCAGCTTGCAGGGGCCAGGGCGTCAGCCCCAGCATTTT
CASSLQGPGRQPQHF
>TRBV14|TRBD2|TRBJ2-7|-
TGTGCCAGCAGCTTTGTGACTAGCGGGGGGCCGAAGAGCTACGAGCAGTACTTC
CASSFVTSGGPKSYEQYF
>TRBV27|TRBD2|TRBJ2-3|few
TGTGCCAGCAGCACTTTAGGGACTAGCGGCACAGATACGCAGTATTTT
CASSTLGTSGTDTQYF
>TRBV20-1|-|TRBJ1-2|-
TGCAGTGCTAGCCACAGGACAGAACAATTCAACTATGGCTACACCTTC
CSASHRTEQFNYGYTF
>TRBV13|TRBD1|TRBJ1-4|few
TGTGCCAGCAGTTTTACAGGGGATGATTTGTTTTTT
CASSFTGDDLFF
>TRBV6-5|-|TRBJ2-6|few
TGTGCCAGCAGTCCTATTACCTCTGGGGCCAACGTCCTGACTTTC
CASSPITSGANVLTF
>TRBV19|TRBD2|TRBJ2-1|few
TGTGCCAGTAGTACCATAGCGGGGGGGCTCAATGAGCAGTTCTTC
CASSTIAGGLNEQFF
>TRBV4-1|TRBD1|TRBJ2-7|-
TGCGCCAGCAGCCAGGAGACAGGGCCTCCCTACGAGCAGTACTTC
CASSQETGPPYEQYF
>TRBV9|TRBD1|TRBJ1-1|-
TGTGCCAGCAGCACCCGGACAGGGGGCGTGGGAACTGAAGCTTTCTTT
CASSTRTGGVGTEAFF
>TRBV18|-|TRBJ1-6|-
TGTGCCAGCTCACCAACCGACCGGGATTCACCCCTCCACTTT
CASSPTDRDSPLHF
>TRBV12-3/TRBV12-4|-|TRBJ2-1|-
TGTGCCAGCAGACTGGACGGTTACAATGAGCAGTTCTTC
CASRLDGYNEQFF
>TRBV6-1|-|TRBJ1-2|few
TGTGCCGGCCGGGACCGAACTAACTATGGCTACACCTTC
CAGRDRTNYGYTF
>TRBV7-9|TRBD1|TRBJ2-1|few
TGTGCCAGCAGCTCCCGGGACAGGGATTACAATGAGCAGTTCTTC
CASSSRDRDYNEQFF
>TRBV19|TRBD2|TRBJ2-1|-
TGTGCCAGTAGTATGCGAGCGGGGGTAAACAATGAGCAGTTCTTC
CASSMRAGVNNEQFF
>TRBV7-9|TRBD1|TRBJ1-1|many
TGTGCCAGCAGCCCATGGACAGGAGTGAACACTGAAGCTTTCTTT
CASSPWTGVNTEAFF
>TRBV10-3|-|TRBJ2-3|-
TGTGCCATCACCCGGGGAAATACGCAGTATTTT
CAITRGNTQYF
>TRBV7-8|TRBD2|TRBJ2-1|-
TGTGCCAGCACCCTAGGGACTAGTCTCTACAATGAGCAGTTCTTC
CASTLGTSLYNEQFF
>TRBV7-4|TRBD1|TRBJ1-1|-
TGTGCCAGCAGCCACATAACGAAAATTTCCGGGACAGAGATTCCTAACACTGTAGCTTTCTTT
CASSHITKISGTEIPNTVAFF
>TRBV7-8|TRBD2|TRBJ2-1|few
TGTGCCAGCAGCCCCGAAACCCCAACGGGGGGGGTCTATGAGCAGTTCTTC
CASSPETPTGGVYEQFF